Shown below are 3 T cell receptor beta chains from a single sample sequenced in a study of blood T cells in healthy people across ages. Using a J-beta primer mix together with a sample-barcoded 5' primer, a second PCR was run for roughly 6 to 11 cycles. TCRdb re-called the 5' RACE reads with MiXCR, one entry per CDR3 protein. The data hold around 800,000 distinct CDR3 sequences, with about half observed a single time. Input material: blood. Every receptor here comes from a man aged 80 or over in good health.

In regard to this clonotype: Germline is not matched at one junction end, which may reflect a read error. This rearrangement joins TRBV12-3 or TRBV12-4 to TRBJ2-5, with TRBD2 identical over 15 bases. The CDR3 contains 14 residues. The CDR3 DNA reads TGTGACAGCAGAGGGACTAGCGGGGGGGAGACCCAGTACTTC. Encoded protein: CDSRGTSGGETQYF.

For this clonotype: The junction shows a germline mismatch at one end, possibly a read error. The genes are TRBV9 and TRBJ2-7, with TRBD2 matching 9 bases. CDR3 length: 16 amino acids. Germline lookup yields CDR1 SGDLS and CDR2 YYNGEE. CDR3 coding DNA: TGTACCAGCAGCGTAGAGGCCGGGACTAGCTATTACGAGCAGTACTTC. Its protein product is CTSSVEAGTSYYEQYF. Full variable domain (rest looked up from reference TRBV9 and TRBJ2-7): DSGVTQTPKHLITATGQRVTLRCSPRSGDLSVYWYQQSLDQGLQFLIQYYNGEERAKGNILERFSAQQFPDLHSELNLSSLELGDSALYFCTSSVEAGTSYYEQYFGPGTRLTVT.

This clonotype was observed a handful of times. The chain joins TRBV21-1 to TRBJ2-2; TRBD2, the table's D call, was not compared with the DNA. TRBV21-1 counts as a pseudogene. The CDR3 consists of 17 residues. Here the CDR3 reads CASSTSGRGSNTGELFF. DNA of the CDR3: TGTGCCAGCAGCACTAGCGGGAGGGGTTCGAACACCGGGGAGCTGTTTTTT.